This entry describes one T cell receptor beta chain. With unsorted samples, genomic DNA was obtained from some 100 million PBMCs. The sample originates from a study of shared clonotypes between healthy human individuals. This CDR3 has 11 amino acids. Germline V lookup: CDR1 DFQATT, CDR2 SNEGSKA (reference sequence). Sequencing was at deep level. The material for each subset, its genomic DNA, was split evenly across several immunoSEQ plates. Unsorted PBMC DNA sequencing spanned ten immunoSEQ deep assay plates. Produced via immunoSEQ multiplex PCR; TCRdb's table is partial and in-frame only. The sample includes hundreds of thousands of clones, more than 75% of them seen just once.

The chain recombines TRBV20-1 with TRBJ2-1; a possible D gene is TRBD2 (5 bases). The origin of this receptor is a woman between 40 and 50 years old in good health. Some clones in this sample may be carry-over from other donors' samples. The sequenced material came from PBMCs. The CDR3 sequence: CSGWPGNEQFF. The CDR3 DNA follows: TGCAGCGGATGGCCGGGGAATGAGCAGTTCTTC.